The TCR beta chain described here comes from a study of technical replicates of blood from several donors. The CDR3 loop spans 15 amino acids. Trimming took 0 bases from V and 2 from J, leaving 11 bases between them. Germline V CDR1 and CDR2: SGDLS, YYNGEE. Assay: immunoSEQ multiplex PCR; the TCRdb copy retains only in-frame clones and omits some. The sample holds some 56,000 clones; about 95% are singletons and the top ten take roughly 3.1%. The chain has TRBV9 and TRBJ2-5, with a possible D match to TRBD1 (6 bases). This TCR derives from a human donor in good health. Some clones in this sample may be carry-over from other donors' samples. Sequencing was done on a sample of PBMCs. The CDR3 reads CASSVAAGTQETQYF. CDR3 nucleotide sequence: TGTGCCAGCAGCGTAGCTGCAGGGACACAAGAGACCCAGTACTTC.